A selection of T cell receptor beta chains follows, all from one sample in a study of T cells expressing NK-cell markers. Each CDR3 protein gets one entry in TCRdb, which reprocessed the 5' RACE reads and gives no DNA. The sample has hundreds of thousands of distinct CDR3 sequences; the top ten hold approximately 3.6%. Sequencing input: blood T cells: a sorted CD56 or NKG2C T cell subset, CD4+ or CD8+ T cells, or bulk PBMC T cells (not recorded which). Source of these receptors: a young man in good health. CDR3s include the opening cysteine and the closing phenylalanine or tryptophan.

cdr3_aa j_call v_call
CATSTWTGSNQPQHF TRBJ1-5 TRBV15
CASSDSGPTMNEQFF TRBJ2-1 TRBV7-9
CASSPGDSGTDTQYF TRBJ2-3 TRBV11-3
CASSLAPEYEQFF TRBJ2-1 TRBV5-1
CASSGGPGRQETQYF TRBJ2-5 TRBV12-3/TRBV12-4
CASTSGQTVYNEQFF TRBJ2-1 TRBV7-6
CASSQGPLVAHEQYF TRBJ2-7 TRBV3-1
CASSPTGGTDQPQHF TRBJ1-5 TRBV5-1
CASSVGEGDSNQPQHF TRBJ1-5 TRBV9
CAAAGREKLFF TRBJ1-4 TRBV6-6
CASSPPGRDTIYF TRBJ1-3 TRBV12-3/TRBV12-4
CASSEGVVETQYF TRBJ2-5 TRBV10-2